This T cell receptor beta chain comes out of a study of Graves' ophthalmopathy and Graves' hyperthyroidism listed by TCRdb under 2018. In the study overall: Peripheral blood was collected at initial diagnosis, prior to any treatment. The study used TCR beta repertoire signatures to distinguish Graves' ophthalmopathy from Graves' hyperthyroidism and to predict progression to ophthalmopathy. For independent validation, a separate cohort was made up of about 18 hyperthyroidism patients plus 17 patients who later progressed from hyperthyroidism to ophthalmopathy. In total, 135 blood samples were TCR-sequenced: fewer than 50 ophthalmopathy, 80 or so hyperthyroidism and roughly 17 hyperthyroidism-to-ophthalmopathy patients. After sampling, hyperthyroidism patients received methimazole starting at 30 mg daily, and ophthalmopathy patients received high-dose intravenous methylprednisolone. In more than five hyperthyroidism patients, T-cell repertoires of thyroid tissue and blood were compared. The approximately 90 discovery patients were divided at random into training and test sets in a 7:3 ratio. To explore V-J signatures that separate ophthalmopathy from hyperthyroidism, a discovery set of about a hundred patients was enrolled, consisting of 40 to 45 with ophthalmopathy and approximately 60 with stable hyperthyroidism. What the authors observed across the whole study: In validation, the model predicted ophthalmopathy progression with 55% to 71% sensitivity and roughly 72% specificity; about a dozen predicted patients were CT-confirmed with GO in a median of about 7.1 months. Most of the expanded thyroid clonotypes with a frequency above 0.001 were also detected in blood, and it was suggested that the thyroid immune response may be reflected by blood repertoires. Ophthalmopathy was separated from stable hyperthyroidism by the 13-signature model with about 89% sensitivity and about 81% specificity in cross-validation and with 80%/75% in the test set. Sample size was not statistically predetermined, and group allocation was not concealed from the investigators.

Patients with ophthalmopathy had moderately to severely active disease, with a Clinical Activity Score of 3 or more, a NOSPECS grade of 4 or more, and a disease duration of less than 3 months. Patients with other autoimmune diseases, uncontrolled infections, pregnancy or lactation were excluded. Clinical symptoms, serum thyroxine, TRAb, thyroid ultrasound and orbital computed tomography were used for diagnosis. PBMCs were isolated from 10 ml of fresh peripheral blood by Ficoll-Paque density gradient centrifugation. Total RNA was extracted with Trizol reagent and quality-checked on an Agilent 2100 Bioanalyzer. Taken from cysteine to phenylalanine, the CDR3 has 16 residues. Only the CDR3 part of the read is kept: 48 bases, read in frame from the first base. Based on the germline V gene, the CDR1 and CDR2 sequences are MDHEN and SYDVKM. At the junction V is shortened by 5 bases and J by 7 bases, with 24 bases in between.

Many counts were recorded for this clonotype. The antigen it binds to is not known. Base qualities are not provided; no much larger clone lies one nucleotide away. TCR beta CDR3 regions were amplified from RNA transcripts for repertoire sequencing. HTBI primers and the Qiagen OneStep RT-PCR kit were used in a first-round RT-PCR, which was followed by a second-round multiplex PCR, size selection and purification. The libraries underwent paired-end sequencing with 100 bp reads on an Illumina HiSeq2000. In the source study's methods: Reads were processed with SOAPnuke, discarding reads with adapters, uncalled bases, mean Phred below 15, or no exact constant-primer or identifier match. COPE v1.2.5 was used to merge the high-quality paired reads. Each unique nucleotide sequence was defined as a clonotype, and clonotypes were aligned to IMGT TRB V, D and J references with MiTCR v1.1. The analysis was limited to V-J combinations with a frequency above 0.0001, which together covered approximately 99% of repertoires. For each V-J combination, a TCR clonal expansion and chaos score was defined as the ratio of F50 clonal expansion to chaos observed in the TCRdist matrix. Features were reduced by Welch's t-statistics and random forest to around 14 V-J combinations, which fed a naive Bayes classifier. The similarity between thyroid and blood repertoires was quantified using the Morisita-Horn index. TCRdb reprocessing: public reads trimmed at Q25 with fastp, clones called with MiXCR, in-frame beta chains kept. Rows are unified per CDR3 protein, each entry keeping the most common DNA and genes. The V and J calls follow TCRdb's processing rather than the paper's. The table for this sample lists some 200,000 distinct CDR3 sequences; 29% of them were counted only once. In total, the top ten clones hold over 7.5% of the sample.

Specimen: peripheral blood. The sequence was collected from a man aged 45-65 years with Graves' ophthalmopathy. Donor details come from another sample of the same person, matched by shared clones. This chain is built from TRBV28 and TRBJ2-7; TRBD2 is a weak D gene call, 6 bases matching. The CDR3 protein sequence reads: CASSPIQGWGVLEQYF. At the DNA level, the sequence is TGTGCCAGCAGTCCGATCCAGGGATGGGGGGTACTGGAGCAGTACTTC.